Below, 26 T cell receptor beta chains from the same sample are listed, as sequenced in a study of regulatory T cells in long-lasting Graves disease. Specified time point: persistent/refractory GD, antithyroid drugs over 5 years with positive TRAb. Extracted PBMC RNA gave rise to the TCR library. Construction of the TCR beta libraries employed iRepertoire HTBI primers in conjunction with Arm-PCR of CDR3 regions. TCRdb called the multiplex PCR reads again in MiXCR, with one record for every CDR3 protein. The sample consists of 300,000 or so distinct CDR3 sequences, roughly a fifth of them appearing once. This specimen consisted of peripheral blood mononuclear cells (PBMCs), obtained when the disease was refractory, from a patient treated with antithyroid drugs. These receptors all come from a female donor with Graves disease.

The chain combines TRBV2 with TRBJ2-1; 9 bases line up with TRBD2. CDR1 and CDR2 (germline): SNHLY, FYNNEI. The CDR3 has 16 amino acids. After removal of 5 bases from V and 2 bases from J, the junction contained 7 bases not matched to a gene. CDR3 residues: CASSLGLAGTYNEQFF. The CDR3 nucleotides read TGTGCCAGCAGTTTAGGGCTAGCGGGAACCTACAATGAGCAGTTCTTC. The variable domain in full, completed from reference TRBV2 and TRBJ2-1, reads EPEVTQTPSHQVTQMGQEVILRCVPISNHLYFYWYRQILGQKVEFLVSFYNNEISEKSEIFDDQFSVERPDGSNFTLKIRSTKLEDSAMYFCASSLGLAGTYNEQFFGPGTRLTVL.

This clonotype was detected only a few times. A read error is possible here, since a much larger clone lies one base away. V gene TRBV10-3 combines with J gene TRBJ1-5, with 9 bases identical to TRBD1. This CDR3 is 14 amino acids long. J lost 2 bases, V lost 8 bases, and 4 bases had no gene match. Germline-derived CDR1 and CDR2 are ENHRY and SYGVKD. The CDR3 coding sequence is TGTGCCATCGGTGGACAGGGGCGCAATCAGCCCCAGCATTTT. Translating it yields CAIGGQGRNQPQHF.

The sample holds many counts of this clonotype. The chain uses TRBV12-3 or TRBV12-4 and TRBJ2-7; TRBD1 might be the D (6 bases). V was shortened by 5 bases and J by 3 bases, with 17 bases between the two germline ends. CDR3 length: 15 amino acids. The CDR3 is CASSPPDSSGYEQYF. The CDR3 DNA reads TGTGCCAGCAGTCCTCCGGACAGCTCTGGCTACGAGCAGTACTTC.

This clonotype was found many times. The rearrangement uses TRBV20-1 and TRBJ1-2, with D uncertain. The CDR3 extends over 15 amino acids. The germline CDR1 and CDR2 sequences are DFQATT and SNEGSKA (reference sequence). V was pared by 0 bases and J by 1 base, with 12 bases between. CDR3 DNA sequence: TGCAGTGCTAGAGATGCGGGAATTTTTAACTATGGCTACACCTTC. It codes for CSARDAGIFNYGYTF.

Ten or more counts support this clonotype. The chain joins TRBV6-1 to TRBJ2-5, with 8 bases lining up with TRBD1. The CDR3 sequence is 14 residues long. Per the germline V gene, CDR1 is MNHNS and CDR2 is SASEGT. The V gene end was trimmed by 5 bases and the J gene end by 1 base; junction bases not matched to a gene: 3. The CDR3 nucleotides are TGTGCCAGCAGTCAGGGGGCCCTCCAAGAGACCCAGTACTTC. It is translated as CASSQGALQETQYF.

In its sample, this clonotype was seen many times. This chain links TRBV7-9 with TRBJ1-3, with TRBD1 matching 7 bases. With 8 bases clipped from V and 4 bases from J, the junction kept 11 bases outside the gene matches. The CDR3 runs to 15 residues. Germline loops: CDR1 SEHNR, CDR2 FQNEAQ (reference sequence). The CDR3 nucleotides are TGTGCCAGCGACAGACAGGGATCTAAGGGAAACACCATATATTTT. Its protein product is CASDRQGSKGNTIYF.

The V gene is TRBV6-1, the J gene TRBJ2-6; 7 bases match TRBD1. J was trimmed by 2 bases and V by 6 bases; bases with no gene match: 4. This CDR3 has 15 amino acids. Germline V gene sequence: CDR1 MNHNS, CDR2 SASEGT. The DNA for the CDR3 is TGTGCCAGCAGGGAACAGGGGACTGGGGCCAACGTCCTGACTTTC. It yields the protein CASREQGTGANVLTF.

The gene calls are TRBV11-2 and TRBJ2-3; the D gene is possibly TRBD1 (6 bases). The CDR3 contains 15 residues. Germline V gene sequence: CDR1 SGHAT, CDR2 FQNNGV. Trimming took off 4 bases at V and 0 bases at J, with 11 bases between the two ends. The CDR3 DNA sequence: TGTGCCAGCAGCTCCCTAGGGGGAAGCACAGATACGCAGTATTTT. Its protein product is CASSSLGGSTDTQYF.

The CDR3 nucleotides read TGCAGTGCTAGAGCCGGGGGCGCCGGTCAGCCCCAGCATTTT. This encodes CSARAGGAGQPQHF. V gene TRBV20-1 combines with J gene TRBJ1-5; a weak D match, TRBD1 (6 bases). Germline V CDR1 and CDR2: DFQATT, SNEGSKA (reference sequence). V gave up 1 base and J gave up 6 bases, with 13 bases separating them. This CDR3 is 14 amino acids long.

This clonotype was counted many times. V gene TRBV20-1 combines with J gene TRBJ2-7, with a tentative D call TRBD1 (5 bases). V was clipped by 2 bases and J by 9 bases, with 11 bases between them. Germline lookup yields CDR1 DFQATT and CDR2 SNEGSKA (reference sequence). The CDR3 sequence is 11 residues long. CDR3 residues: CSARTGGVQYF. CDR3 nucleotides: TGCAGTGCTAGAACAGGCGGTGTGCAGTACTTC.

This clonotype was counted ten times or more. The CDR3 bases are TGTGCCAGCAGTTTTGGACAGGTTCTCTACGAGCAGTACTTC. Translation gives CASSFGQVLYEQYF. This rearrangement joins TRBV28 to TRBJ2-7; TRBD1 aligns across 7 bases. Per the germline V gene, CDR1 is MDHEN and CDR2 is SYDVKM. V shed 3 bases, J shed 3 bases, and the junction held 5 bases outside the gene matches. CDR3 size: 14 residues.

This clonotype appeared many times. The chain uses TRBV18 and TRBJ1-1; D gene unclear. CDR3 length equals 14 residues. Trimming left V 6 bases short and J 1 base short, with 12 bases between. Germline lookup yields CDR1 KGHSH and CDR2 LQKENI. The CDR3 loop reads CASSPGLANTEAFF. The CDR3 nucleotides are TGTGCCAGCTCCCCCGGTCTAGCGAACACTGAAGCTTTCTTT.

This clonotype was seen repeatedly, ten times or more. V is TRBV11-3 and J is TRBJ1-6; the match to TRBD1 covers 11 bases. Germline CDR1 SGHNT, CDR2 YENEEA. This CDR3 is built from 16 residues. J gave up 7 bases and V 2 bases, and 4 bases lay outside the gene matches. The CDR3 protein is CASSLRTGGSNSPLHF. In nucleotides, the CDR3 is TGTGCCAGCAGCTTACGGACAGGGGGCAGCAATTCACCCCTCCACTTT.

The V and J genes are TRBV18 and TRBJ2-2; no firm D call. CDR1 and CDR2 from the germline V gene are KGHSH and LQKENI. CDR3 size: 15 residues. Deletions cut 3 bases from V and 1 base from J, with 9 bases between. This CDR3 is CASSPIPRNTGELFF. CDR3 sequence (DNA): TGTGCCAGCTCACCTATCCCAAGGAACACCGGGGAGCTGTTTTTT. Combining the CDR3 with reference TRBV18 and TRBJ2-2 gives the whole variable domain NAGVMQNPRHLVRRRGQEARLRCSPMKGHSHVYWYRQLPEEGLKFMVYLQKENIIDESGMPKERFSAEFPKEGPSILRIQQVVRGDSAAYFCASSPIPRNTGELFFGEGSRLTVL.

In this sample, this clonotype turned up many times. The chain has TRBV20-1 and TRBJ1-6, with a tentative D call TRBD1 (5 bases). In germline, CDR1 is DFQATT, CDR2 SNEGSKA (reference sequence). The CDR3 contains 13 residues. The V end was cut by 3 bases, the J end by 7 bases, with 10 bases between. CDR3 loop: CSARKGPNSPLHF. The DNA for the CDR3 is TGCAGTGCTAGGAAGGGGCCGAATTCACCCCTCCACTTT.

At least ten counts were recorded for this clonotype. This chain joins TRBV7-2 and TRBJ1-5; D is uncertain. V lost 0 bases to trimming and J lost 6 bases, with 6 bases between them. The CDR3 is 13 amino acids. In germline, CDR1 is SGHTA, CDR2 FQGNSA. CDR3 coding DNA: TGTGCCAGCAGCTTAGCGCCGGTTCAGCCCCAGCATTTT. It translates to CASSLAPVQPQHF.

The V gene is TRBV3-1, the J gene TRBJ2-7; 10 bases map to TRBD2. With V trimmed by 6 bases and J by 0 bases, 8 bases remained unmatched. Germline V gives CDR1 LGHDT, CDR2 YNNKEL (reference sequence). This CDR3 has 16 amino acids. The CDR3 here is CASRGLAVVGSYEQYF. As DNA, the CDR3 is TGTGCCAGCAGAGGACTAGCGGTTGTCGGCTCCTACGAGCAGTACTTC.

This clonotype showed up many times. This chain links TRBV11-2 with TRBJ1-2; D call uncertain. The V gene lost 4 bases and the J gene lost 5 bases, with 14 bases spanning the gap. This CDR3 contains 14 residues. The germline CDR1 and CDR2 sequences are SGHAT and FQNNGV. CDR3 sequence reads: CASSSVRRIYGYTF. CDR3 sequence (DNA): TGTGCCAGCAGCTCCGTACGACGGATTTATGGCTACACCTTC.

This chain connects TRBV5-1 to TRBJ2-5; 8 bases are shared with TRBD2. The V and J ends lost 2 bases and 2 bases, in that order; junction bases with no gene match: 2. The CDR3 spans 14 residues. Germline lookup yields CDR1 SGHRS and CDR2 YFSETQ. The CDR3, as DNA: TGCGCCAGCAGCTTAGCGGGGGATCAAGAGACCCAGTACTTC. Translated: CASSLAGDQETQYF. Using reference TRBV5-1 and TRBJ2-5 for the parts outside the CDR3, the full variable domain is KAGVTQTPRYLIKTRGQQVTLSCSPISGHRSVSWYQQTPGQGLQFLFEYFSETQRNKGNFPGRFSGRQFSNSRSEMNVSTLELGDSALYLCASSLAGDQETQYFGPGTRLLVL.

The chain's CDR3 is CASSFDTTANYGYTF. As DNA, the CDR3 is TGCGCCAGCAGCTTCGACACTACGGCTAACTATGGCTACACCTTC. The rearrangement uses TRBV5-1 and TRBJ1-2; D unresolved. The V gene lost 2 bases and the J gene lost 0 bases, with 11 bases spanning the gap. The CDR3 is made up of 15 amino acids. Per the germline V gene, CDR1 is SGHRS and CDR2 is YFSETQ.

This clonotype was counted at least ten times. The chain recombines TRBV12-3 or TRBV12-4 with TRBJ1-2; maybe TRBD1 (6 bases). The CDR3 runs 13 residues. Trimming stripped 6 bases from V and 4 bases from J, with 12 bases between. The DNA for the CDR3 is TGTGCCAGCAGCAAGGGGGTTCTCTATGGCTACACCTTC. This codes for CASSKGVLYGYTF.

This clonotype turned up a few times. The V and J genes are TRBV5-1 and TRBJ1-4; D might be TRBD1 (5 bases). The V end was cut by 0 bases, the J end by 0 bases, with 6 bases between. Germline CDR1 reads SGHRS; CDR2 reads YFSETQ. This CDR3 spans 15 amino acids. CDR3 in DNA: TGCGCCAGCAGCTTGGGCAGGGCAACTAATGAAAAACTGTTTTTT. Amino acid sequence: CASSLGRATNEKLFF.

This clonotype was recorded at least ten times. The gene calls are TRBV6-1 and TRBJ1-5, with D possibly matching TRBD1 (6 bases). Germline V gene sequence: CDR1 MNHNS, CDR2 SASEGT. V lost 10 bases and J lost 3, with 10 bases in between. The length of the CDR3 is 12 residues. CDR3 nucleotide sequence: TGTGCCACCAACAGGGTCAATCAGCCCCAGCATTTT. Translating gives CATNRVNQPQHF.

The rearrangement joins TRBV4-1 to TRBJ2-4; D tentatively fits TRBD1 or TRBD2 (5 bases each). V was pared by 1 base and J by 0 bases, with 13 bases between. Germline values: CDR1 MGHRA, CDR2 YSYEKL. CDR3 size: 17 residues. CDR3 sequence reads: CASSQVSGPLAKNIQYF. The CDR3 nucleotides read TGCGCCAGCAGCCAAGTCTCGGGGCCCTTAGCCAAAAACATTCAGTACTTC.

The rearrangement joins TRBV27 to TRBJ2-7, with 11 bases that match TRBD2. CDR3 length equals 16 residues. Trimming removed 6 bases from V and 6 bases from J; junction bases left unmatched: 13. Germline loops: CDR1 MNHEY, CDR2 SMNVEV (reference sequence). The CDR3 loop reads CASSPPTSGSTAEQYF. The CDR3 DNA reads as TGTGCCAGCAGCCCCCCCACTAGCGGGAGTACCGCCGAGCAGTACTTC.

This clonotype appeared many times. V is TRBV11-2 and J is TRBJ2-5; 10 nucleotides match TRBD2. Germline loops: CDR1 SGHAT, CDR2 FQNNGV. This CDR3 has 16 amino acids. V trimming: 5 bases; J trimming: 2 bases; junction bases outside the gene matches: 8. CDR3 in DNA: TGTGCCAGCAGCACGCTAGCGGGAGCCTCACAAGAGACCCAGTACTTC. This sequence encodes CASSTLAGASQETQYF.